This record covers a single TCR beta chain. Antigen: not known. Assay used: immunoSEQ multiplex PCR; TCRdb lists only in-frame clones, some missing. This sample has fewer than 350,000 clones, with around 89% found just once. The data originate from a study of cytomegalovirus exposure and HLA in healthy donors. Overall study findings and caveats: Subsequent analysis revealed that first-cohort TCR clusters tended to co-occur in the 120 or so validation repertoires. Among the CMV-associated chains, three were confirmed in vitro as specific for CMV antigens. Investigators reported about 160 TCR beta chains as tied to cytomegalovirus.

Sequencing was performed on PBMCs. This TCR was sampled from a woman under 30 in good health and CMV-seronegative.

Here the CDR3 DNA reads TGTGCCAGCAGACCCTCCCTCTCCAGCGCGAAGGTAGCAGATACGCAGTATTTT. It specifies CASRPSLSSAKVADTQYF. This chain joins TRBV27 and TRBJ2-3; the D is unclear. From germline, CDR1 is MNHEY and CDR2 SMNVEV (reference sequence). The CDR3 has 18 residues. The V and J ends lost 6 bases and 4 bases respectively, with 26 bases between them.